This T cell receptor (beta chain) was sequenced in a study of CD8 T cells in Susac syndrome. V lost 4 bases and J lost 3; bases outside the gene matches: 8. This CDR3 is built from 16 residues. CDR1 and CDR2 from the germline V gene are SGHRS and YFSETQ. As concerns this clonotype: Its antigen is undetermined.

Findings and limits, study-wide: The TCR sequencing and HLA analysis in the study involved a relatively small number of individuals, as the study acknowledged.

Peripheral blood CD8+ and CD4+ T cells were profiled by TCR beta sequencing. Stable or active relapsing-remitting multiple sclerosis, untreated and meeting revised McDonald criteria, defined the controls. An input of roughly 0.5 to 1 ug of RNA was subjected to reverse transcription using random hexamers. The CDR3 of TCR beta was amplified by immunoSEQ multiplex PCR across 54 Vbeta and 13 Jbeta. In TCRdb, the immunoSEQ multiplex PCR reads were re-called with MiXCR into one record per CDR3 protein. The sample shows about 66,000 distinct CDR3 sequences, about 94% of them seen only once. The sample taken for sequencing was CD8+ T cells from PBMCs. This receptor was taken from a human donor with multiple sclerosis. The rearrangement uses TRBV5-1 and TRBJ2-7, with 12 bases lining up with TRBD1. The CDR3 here is CASSRRGQGANYEQYF. For the CDR3, the DNA is TGCGCCAGCAGCCGTAGGGGACAGGGGGCGAACTACGAGCAGTACTTC.